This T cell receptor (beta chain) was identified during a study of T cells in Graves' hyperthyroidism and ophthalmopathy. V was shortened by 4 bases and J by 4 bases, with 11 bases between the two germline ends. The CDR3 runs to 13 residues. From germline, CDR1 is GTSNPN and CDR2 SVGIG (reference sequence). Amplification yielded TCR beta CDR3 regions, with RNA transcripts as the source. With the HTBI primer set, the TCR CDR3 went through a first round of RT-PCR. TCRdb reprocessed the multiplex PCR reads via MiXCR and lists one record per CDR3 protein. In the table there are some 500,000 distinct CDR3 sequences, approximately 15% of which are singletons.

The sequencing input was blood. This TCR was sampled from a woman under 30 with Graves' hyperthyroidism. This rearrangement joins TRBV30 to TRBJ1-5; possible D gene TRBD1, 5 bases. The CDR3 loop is CAWKGAQNQPQHF. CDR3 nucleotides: TGTGCCTGGAAAGGGGCCCAGAATCAGCCCCAGCATTTT.